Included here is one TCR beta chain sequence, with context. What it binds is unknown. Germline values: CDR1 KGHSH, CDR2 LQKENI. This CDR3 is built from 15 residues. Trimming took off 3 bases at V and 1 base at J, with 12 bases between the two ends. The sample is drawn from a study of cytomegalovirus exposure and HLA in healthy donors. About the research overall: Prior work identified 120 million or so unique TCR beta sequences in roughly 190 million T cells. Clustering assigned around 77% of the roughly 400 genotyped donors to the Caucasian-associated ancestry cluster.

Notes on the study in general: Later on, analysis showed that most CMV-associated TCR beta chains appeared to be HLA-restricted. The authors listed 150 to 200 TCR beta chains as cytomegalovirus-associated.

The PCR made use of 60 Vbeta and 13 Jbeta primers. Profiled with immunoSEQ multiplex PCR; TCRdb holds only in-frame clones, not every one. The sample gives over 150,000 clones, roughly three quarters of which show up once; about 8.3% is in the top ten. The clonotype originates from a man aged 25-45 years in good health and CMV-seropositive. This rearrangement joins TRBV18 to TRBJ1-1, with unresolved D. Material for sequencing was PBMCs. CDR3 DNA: TGTGCCAGCTCACCGACAAGGATCGGGAACACTGAAGCTTTCTTT. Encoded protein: CASSPTRIGNTEAFF.